The 25 T cell receptor beta chains below come from one sample, sequenced in a study of T cell clonality in common variable immunodeficiency. Assay used: immunoSEQ multiplex PCR; TCRdb lists only in-frame clones, some missing. The sample holds about 52,000 clones, and no clone turns up only once. Sequencing used peripheral blood mononuclear cells. These receptors were obtained from a person aged 18 to 70 in good health.

This clone was detected ten times or more. Read sequence stops 3 residues before the CDR3 end, and the germline J gene provides the missing end. The gene calls are TRBV2 and TRBJ2-5; D tentatively reads TRBD1 or TRBD2 (6 bases each). The V and J ends lost 8 bases and 4 bases respectively, with 14 bases between them. This CDR3 region has 13 residues. Germline V CDR1 and CDR2: SNHLY, FYNNEI. The CDR3 sequence: CASGGREAETQYF. CDR3 DNA, as far as it was read: TGTGCCAGCGGGGGCAGGGAGGCAGAGACC.

This clone appeared a few times. The read finishes 3 residues shy of the CDR3 end, and the germline J gene is used to complete it. V and J are TRBV7-2 and TRBJ2-3, with TRBD1 matching 7 bases. The CDR3 is made up of 14 amino acids. In germline, CDR1 is SGHTA, CDR2 FQGNSA. Partial CDR3 DNA: TGTGCCAGCAGACCAGGGGGACCGGGCCAGCCG. As protein: CASRPGGPGQP. The full CDR3 protein reads CASRPGGPGQPQYF.

This clone has a count of ten or more. Compared with germline, one end of the junction differs, possibly owing to a read error. The CDR3 goes on 3 residues after the read ends, and that part is filled in from the germline J gene. The V gene is TRBV7-7, the J gene TRBJ2-2; D is unclear. Germline CDR1 and CDR2: SSHAT and FNYEAQ (reference sequence). This CDR3 region has 15 residues. CDR3 residues: CASSFGRPYTGELFF. CDR3 DNA, as far as it was read: TGTGCTAGCAGCTTTGGGCGACCTTACACCGGGGAG.

This clone was seen repeatedly, ten times or more. The read terminates 3 residues before the CDR3 end, so the remaining end is supplied by the germline J gene. J is TRBJ1-3 and V is TRBV30, with D maybe TRBD1 (5 bases). The CDR3 runs to 15 residues. The V end lost 8 bases, the J end lost 4 bases, and 21 bases lay between the germline ends. Germline values: CDR1 GTSNPN, CDR2 SVGIG (reference sequence). CDR3 protein: CALALPGNRGNTIYF. Incomplete CDR3 DNA: TGTGCCCTTGCCCTGCCAGGGAATAGAGGAAACACC.

This clone was counted ten times or more. The read terminates 3 residues ahead of where the CDR3 ends, so the germline J gene completes it. The chain links TRBV19 to TRBJ2-6; tentative D call: TRBD1 (6 bases). CDR1 is LNHDA and CDR2 is SQIVND in the germline V gene (reference sequence). This CDR3 has 18 residues. V was trimmed by 1 base and J by 0 bases, leaving 13 bases between them. CDR3 bases read: TGTGCCAGTAGTATAGCTGGACAGCTGTCCTCTGGGGCCAACGTC. It translates to CASSIAGQLSSGANV. From start to end, the CDR3 is CASSIAGQLSSGANVLTF.

In this sample, this clone turned up many times. The CDR3 end is not reached by the read, which stops 3 residues before it; the germline J gene fills it in. The chain couples TRBV19 to TRBJ2-7; 7 nucleotides match TRBD1. The CDR3 is 14 amino acids. V was clipped by 6 bases and J by 3 bases; unmatched bases: 8. Germline V lookup: CDR1 LNHDA, CDR2 SQIVND (reference sequence). The CDR3 region is CASSTRDRYYEQYF. The sequenced CDR3 bases are TGTGCCAGTAGCACCCGGGACAGATACTACGAG.

This clone was detected ten times or more. The read ends 3 residues before the CDR3 terminus; that terminus is restored from the germline J gene. The rearrangement links TRBV6-2 or TRBV6-3 to TRBJ2-7, with D perhaps TRBD1 or TRBD2 (5 bases each). The CDR3 extends over 13 amino acids. Germline loops: CDR1 MNHEY, CDR2 SVGEGT. Trimming removed 2 bases from V and 2 bases from J, with 7 bases in between. CDR3 region: CASSYRGAYEQYF. Incomplete CDR3 DNA: TGTGCCAGCAGTTACCGAGGGGCCTACGAG.

This clone has just a few counts. Read coverage stops 3 residues before the CDR3 terminus; the germline J gene supplies the remainder. This sequence joins TRBV18 and TRBJ1-2; 8 nucleotides align to TRBD1. Germline CDR1 reads KGHSH; CDR2 reads LQKENI. The CDR3 loop spans 15 amino acids. V shed 3 bases, J shed 2 bases, and the junction held 5 bases outside the gene matches. CDR3 DNA (partial): TGTGCCAGCTCACCTGATACAGGGGGAAACTATGGC. Amino acid sequence: CASSPDTGGNYG. The full CDR3 is CASSPDTGGNYGYTF.

This clone was seen repeatedly, ten times or more. The read is 3 residues too short to cover the CDR3 end, so that end is filled in from the germline J gene. This chain connects TRBV20-1 to TRBJ2-7; TRBD2 is a possible D gene (6 bases). V was clipped by 5 bases and J by 4 bases, with 15 bases between them. The CDR3 consists of 13 residues. Germline V gives CDR1 DFQATT, CDR2 SNEGSKA (reference sequence). CDR3 DNA, as far as it was read: TGCAGTGCTCGGGACTTCAAAACATACGAG. Its translation: CSARDFKTYE. The CDR3, in full, reads CSARDFKTYEQYF.

In this sample, this clone turned up a few times. The sequenced fragment ends 3 residues before the CDR3 boundary, so the rest is inferred from the germline J gene. The chain links TRBV11-2 to TRBJ1-6; a weak D match, TRBD1 (5 bases). Germline V CDR1 and CDR2: SGHAT, FQNNGV. Trimming stripped 5 bases from V and 7 bases from J, with 9 bases between. This CDR3 spans 13 amino acids. CDR3 DNA (partial): TGTGCCAGCAGCCCACGACAGAATTCACCC. It yields the protein CASSPRQNSP. From start to end, the CDR3 is CASSPRQNSPLHF.

This clone was recorded at least ten times. The part of the CDR3 DNA that was read is TGTGCCAGCAGCTTACCAGGGTCCTTCTATGGC. As protein: CASSLPGSFYG. The whole CDR3 region reads CASSLPGSFYGYTF. This sequence joins TRBV7-9 and TRBJ1-2, with a tentative D call TRBD1 (5 bases). The read ends 3 residues before the CDR3 terminus; that terminus is restored from the germline J gene. The V end lost 2 bases, the J end lost 4 bases, and 11 bases lay between the germline ends. The CDR3 is made up of 14 amino acids. The germline V gene encodes CDR1 SEHNR and CDR2 FQNEAQ (reference sequence). Full variable domain (remainder filled in from reference TRBV7-9 and TRBJ1-2): DTGVSQNPRHKITKRGQNVTFRCDPISEHNRLYWYRQTLGQGPEFLTYFQNEAQLEKSRLLSDRFSAERPKGSFSTLEIQRTEQGDSAMYLCASSLPGSFYGYTFGSGTRLTVV.

Remarks on this clone: The observed sequence ends 3 residues before the CDR3 terminus, with the missing tail filled in from the germline J gene. The rearrangement joins TRBV19 to TRBJ1-2; D unclear. This CDR3 spans 15 amino acids. Looked up from germline, CDR1 is LNHDA and CDR2 is SQIVND (reference sequence). The CDR3 bases that were read are TGTGCCAGTAGTATAGCCCCGGGTATAGGCGAGACC. Translation: CASSIAPGIGET. Given in full, the CDR3 is CASSIAPGIGETYTF.

On this clone itself: The read halts 3 residues ahead of the CDR3 end, with the missing end drawn from the germline J gene. The chain links TRBV19 to TRBJ2-3; D might be TRBD2 (6 bases). The CDR3 sequence is 16 residues long. Looked up from germline, CDR1 is LNHDA and CDR2 is SQIVND (reference sequence). CDR3 sequence reads: CASSIGRGLSNQPQYF. The part of the CDR3 DNA that was read is TGTGCCAGTAGTATAGGGAGGGGACTGAGCAATCAGCCG.

This clone has a count of ten or more. The read gets to within 3 residues of the CDR3 end, and the germline J gene fills in the rest. The chain links TRBV7-6 to TRBJ1-4; D is undetermined. V was shortened by 3 bases and J by 4 bases, with 15 bases between the two germline ends. The CDR3 sequence is 16 residues long. CDR1 SGHVS and CDR2 FNYEAQ come from the germline V gene. CDR3 DNA, as far as it was read: TGTGCCAGCAGCTTGGGCAGTCTCCGGCTTAATGAAAAA. This codes for CASSLGSLRLNEK. The CDR3 in full is CASSLGSLRLNEKLFF.

This clone was observed many times. With the read ending 3 residues before the CDR3 end, the germline J gene is used to fill in that end. V usage is TRBV19 and J usage is TRBJ2-1; D is possibly TRBD2 (5 bases). Trimming stripped 8 bases from V and 8 bases from J, with 16 bases between. The germline CDR1 and CDR2 sequences are LNHDA and SQIVND (reference sequence). The CDR3 has 13 amino acids. This CDR3 is CASDSTRSDEQFF. The DNA read from the CDR3 is TGTGCCAGTGATTCAACTAGATCCGATGAG.

This clone was observed at least ten times. The read gets to within 3 residues of the CDR3 end, and the germline J gene fills in the rest. The gene calls are TRBV30 and TRBJ2-3; 11 nucleotides line up with TRBD2. Germline CDR1 is GTSNPN and CDR2 is SVGIG (reference sequence). The CDR3 is made up of 14 amino acids. The CDR3 reads CAWSTTSGKVTQYF. The covered CDR3 bases are TGTGCCTGGAGTACGACTAGCGGGAAGGTGACG.

This clone was recorded many times. The read ends 3 residues early relative to the CDR3; the germline J gene fills the gap. The V and J genes are TRBV5-1 and TRBJ2-7, with 7 bases lining up with TRBD1. V shed 0 bases and J 5 bases; nucleotides not matched to a gene: 8. This CDR3 spans 15 amino acids. In germline, CDR1 is SGHRS, CDR2 YFSETQ. Incomplete CDR3 DNA: TGCGCCAGCAGCTTGGTAAAGACAGGGTCAAACGAG. Translation gives CASSLVKTGSNE. The CDR3 in full is CASSLVKTGSNEQYF.

This clone was seen repeatedly, ten times or more. Read data end 3 residues before the CDR3 end; the end is taken from the germline J gene. J is TRBJ2-3 and V is TRBV6-9; tentatively, D is TRBD1 (6 bases). Per the germline V gene, CDR1 is MNHGY and CDR2 is SVAAGI. The CDR3 sequence is 16 residues long. The germline V and J ends were trimmed by 3 bases and 2 bases, with 15 bases remaining between them. The covered CDR3 bases are TGTGCCAGCAGTTACCTCACACAGGGAATCACAGATACG. This encodes CASSYLTQGITDT. Given in full, the CDR3 is CASSYLTQGITDTQYF.

This clone was counted at least ten times. The read ends 3 residues shy of where the CDR3 ends; the end is completed using the germline J gene. This sequence joins TRBV5-1 and TRBJ2-3, with TRBD2 identical over 10 bases. Looked up from germline, CDR1 is SGHRS and CDR2 is YFSETQ. The CDR3 sequence is 16 residues long. The covered CDR3 bases are TGCGCCAGCAGCTTGTCCCCGACTAGCGGGCAAGGTCCG. This encodes CASSLSPTSGQGP. The CDR3 reads in full as CASSLSPTSGQGPQYF.

This clone was found many times. Read coverage stops 3 residues before the CDR3 terminus; the germline J gene supplies the remainder. The rearrangement uses TRBV5-4 and TRBJ1-2, with D maybe TRBD1 (5 bases). Trimming took off 4 bases at V and 7 bases at J, with 17 bases between the two ends. The CDR3 has 14 amino acids. Per germline, CDR1 SGHNT and CDR2 YYREEE (reference sequence). The CDR3 here is CASSGSAGMIGYTF. The CDR3 DNA, read in part, is TGTGCCAGCAGCGGCAGCGCAGGGATGATTGGC.

A word on this clone: The read stops 3 residues short of the end of the CDR3; the missing end is completed from the germline J gene. The chain employs TRBV29-1 and TRBJ2-1, with TRBD2 identical over 8 bases. The V segment lost 4 bases and the J segment 9 bases; nucleotides outside the gene matches: 11. This CDR3 has 14 amino acids. From germline, CDR1 is SQVTM and CDR2 ANQGSEA. Here the CDR3 reads CSVVSGRVASEQFF. Incomplete CDR3 DNA: TGCAGCGTTGTAAGCGGGAGAGTGGCATCTGAG.

Many counts were recorded for this clone. With the read ending 3 residues before the CDR3 end, the germline J gene is used to fill in that end. The chain is built from TRBV20-1 and TRBJ2-1; TRBD2 matches 7 bases. V gave up 0 bases and J gave up 6 bases; unmatched junction bases: 8. CDR3 size: 15 residues. Germline V gives CDR1 DFQATT, CDR2 SNEGSKA (reference sequence). CDR3: CSARDSPSGTNEQFF. The covered CDR3 bases are TGCAGTGCTAGAGATTCCCCCAGCGGGACCAATGAG.

This clone was counted at least ten times. The CDR3 is cut off 3 residues early in the read; its end comes from the germline J gene. The rearrangement links TRBV20-1 to TRBJ1-1, with D perhaps TRBD1 (5 bases). Germline V CDR1 and CDR2: DFQATT, SNEGSKA (reference sequence). The CDR3 has 15 amino acids. The V and J ends lost 0 bases and 1 base respectively, with 12 bases between them. CDR3 bases read: TGCAGTGCTAGAGAGATGGGCAGGGCGAACACTGAA. It specifies CSAREMGRANTE. The entire CDR3 protein reads CSAREMGRANTEAFF.

This clone has a count of ten or more. This chain's CDR3 is CASRTSGRFNEQFF. CDR3 DNA, as far as it was read: TGTGCCAGCCGGACTAGCGGGAGGTTCAATGAG. The chain carries TRBV7-2 and TRBJ2-1; the match to TRBD2 covers 14 bases. The CDR3 extends 3 residues past the end of the read, so its final part is completed from the germline J gene. The V segment lost 8 bases and the J segment 6 bases; nucleotides outside the gene matches: 3. The CDR3 extends over 14 amino acids. Looked up from germline, CDR1 is SGHTA and CDR2 is FQGNSA.

This clone was seen repeatedly, ten times or more. The read ends 3 residues early relative to the CDR3; the germline J gene fills the gap. The chain employs TRBV29-1 and TRBJ2-5; D unclear. Germline V lookup: CDR1 SQVTM, CDR2 ANQGSEA. This CDR3 spans 12 amino acids. V lost 5 bases to trimming and J lost 3 bases, with 10 bases between them. CDR3 DNA (partial): TGCAGCGTTTGGGCTACAAAAGAGACC. The encoded protein is CSVWATKET. The full-length CDR3 reads as CSVWATKETQYF.